This is a list of T cell receptor beta chains from one sample in a study of blood T cell repertoires in COVID-19. The repertoire was sequenced with immunoSEQ multiplex PCR; TCRdb's copy has only in-frame clones and lacks some. The sample contains hundreds of thousands of clones, under 85% of which appear only once. The sample was peripheral blood. The receptors originated from a young woman with COVID-19, enrolled during active disease. CDR3s include the opening cysteine and the closing phenylalanine or tryptophan. D genes are given only for firm matches. Clone size is not always given. Where it is, it says once, few, many or a class for expanded clones.

clone_size	v_call	j_call	d_call	cdr3_nt	cdr3_aa
.	TRBV4-3	TRBJ1-3	.	TGCGCCAGCAGCCAGGATCAGGGAACCCGGGCAGGAAACACCATATATTTT	CASSQDQGTRAGNTIYF
.	TRBV28	TRBJ1-4	.	TGTGCCAGCAGTACTACAGGGATCGGAAATGAAAAACTGTTTTTT	CASSTTGIGNEKLFF
.	TRBV14	TRBJ2-7	.	TGTGCCAGCAGCCAGAATCAGGGCCCTGGCGAGCAGTACTTC	CASSQNQGPGEQYF
.	TRBV14	TRBJ2-1	.	TGTGCCAGCAGCCAAGATCTGGCTAGTAATGAGCAGTTCTTC	CASSQDLASNEQFF
.	TRBV15	TRBJ2-7	TRBD2	TGTGCCACCAGCAGAGAACTAGCGGGAGTTTCCTACGAGCAGTACTTC	CATSRELAGVSYEQYF
.	TRBV7-3	TRBJ2-1	TRBD1	TGTGCCAGCAGGCCCGCCGACAGGGGTTCGTATGAGCAGTTCTTC	CASRPADRGSYEQFF
.	TRBV29-1	TRBJ1-1	.	TGCAGCGTTGAAGCCCAGCGGGACACTGAAGCTTTCTTT	CSVEAQRDTEAFF
.	TRBV4-3	TRBJ2-3	TRBD2	TGCGCCAGCAGCCTACAACTAGCGGGAGATGGCACAGATACGCAGTATTTT	CASSLQLAGDGTDTQYF
.	TRBV27	TRBJ2-2	TRBD1	TGTGCCAGCAGACAAGGGACAGTGAACACCGGGGAGCTGTTTTTT	CASRQGTVNTGELFF
.	TRBV5-1	TRBJ2-3	.	TGCGCCAGCAGTCAGGACTCCAGCACAGATACGCAGTATTTT	CASSQDSSTDTQYF
once	TRBV30	TRBJ1-1	.	TGTGCCTGGAGTGTACAAAGGGGAACTGAAGCTTTCTTT	CAWSVQRGTEAFF
.	TRBV11-3	TRBJ2-2	.	TGTGCCAGCAGCTTAGGGGGCAGGGCGAACACCGGGGAGCTGTTTTTT	CASSLGGRANTGELFF
.	TRBV7-8	TRBJ1-5	.	TGTGCCAGCAGCTTAGGACACCTATATAGCAATCAGCCCCAGCATTTT	CASSLGHLYSNQPQHF
.	TRBV27	TRBJ1-1	TRBD1	TGTGCCAGCAAGGACCTTGGACAGGGGCATTCACCTGAAGCTTTCTTT	CASKDLGQGHSPEAFF
.	TRBV6-5	TRBJ1-1	.	TGTGCCAGCATGTACGGGAGAGGCACTGAAGCTTTCTTT	CASMYGRGTEAFF
.	TRBV4-1	TRBJ2-5	TRBD2	TGCGCCAGCAGCCAAAGGAGCGGGGGGTTCGAGACCCAGTACTTC	CASSQRSGGFETQYF
.	TRBV12-3/TRBV12-4	TRBJ1-2	.	TGTGCCAGTTCGCCAGGTGGCTATGGCTACACCTTC	CASSPGGYGYTF
once	TRBV2	TRBJ2-2	TRBD1	TGTGCCAGCGTTGAAGGGGGCGCCAAGACCGGGGAGCTGTTTTTT	CASVEGGAKTGELFF
.	TRBV12-3/TRBV12-4	TRBJ1-1	.	TGTGCCAGCAGCCTCGGGACAGAAGCTTTCTTT	CASSLGTEAFF
.	TRBV18	TRBJ2-2	TRBD2	TGTGCCAGCTCACCTCCGGGAGGGGTCACCGGGGAGCTGTTTTTT	CASSPPGGVTGELFF
.	TRBV3-1/TRBV3-2	TRBJ1-6	.	TGTGCCAGCAGCCAAGATGAGGGTCTTAATAATTCACCCCTCCACTTT	CASSQDEGLNNSPLHF
.	TRBV30	TRBJ1-6	.	TGTGCCTGGAGTGCTCTCGTGGGGGGGGCCCTCCACTTT	CAWSALVGGALHF
.	TRBV7-2	TRBJ2-3	.	TGTGCCAGCAGCTTTACGGGGTCTCTCACAGATACGCAGTATTTT	CASSFTGSLTDTQYF
.	TRBV9	TRBJ2-1	.	TGTGCCAGCAGCGTAGGAGGGTTAGCTAGTTTGAATGAGCAGTTCTTC	CASSVGGLASLNEQFF
.	TRBV19	TRBJ1-2	TRBD1	TGTGCCAGTAGTATTGAAGGACAGGTGGGCTACACCTTC	CASSIEGQVGYTF
.	TRBV19	TRBJ2-1	TRBD2	TGTGCCAGCGGACTAGCCTCTTACAATGAGCAGTTCTTC	CASGLASYNEQFF
once	TRBV6-4	TRBJ2-7	TRBD1	TGTGCCAGCAGTGACGGGACAGGCGAGCAGTACTTC	CASSDGTGEQYF
.	TRBV20-1	TRBJ2-7	TRBD1	TGCAGTGCTAGTCCAACAGGGGGACTTTCCTACGAGCAGTACTTC	CSASPTGGLSYEQYF
.	TRBV25-1	TRBJ1-1	TRBD1	TGTGCCAGCAGTCCCCCGGGACAGGGGACTGAAGCTTTCTTT	CASSPPGQGTEAFF
.	TRBV15	TRBJ1-2	.	TGTGCCACCAGCAGAGATAGTGTCAGGGGAGATGGCTACACCTTC	CATSRDSVRGDGYTF
once	TRBV9	TRBJ1-6	.	TGTGCCAGCAGCAAGAGCAATTCACCCCTCCACTTT	CASSKSNSPLHF
.	TRBV29-1	TRBJ1-1	.	TGCAGCGTTGCTGGCCTGAACACTGAAGCTTTCTTT	CSVAGLNTEAFF
.	TRBV27	TRBJ2-7	TRBD1	TGTGCCAGCAGGTACCGGGACAGGGGTCCCTACGAGCAGTACTTC	CASRYRDRGPYEQYF
.	TRBV2	TRBJ1-1	.	TGTGCCAGCAGTGAGCGAATCGGGGTCGGCACTGAAGCTTTCTTT	CASSERIGVGTEAFF
.	TRBV5-1	TRBJ1-1	.	TGCGCCAGCAGGCGCCAGGGCGACACTGAAGCTTTCTTT	CASRRQGDTEAFF
once	TRBV5-1	TRBJ1-6	TRBD1	TGCGCCAGCAGCCCCGGACAGGGGGGTAATTCACCCCTCCACTTT	CASSPGQGGNSPLHF
.	TRBV5-5	TRBJ1-5	.	TGTGCCAGCAGCTTCCAGGGGAATCAGCCCCAGCATTTT	CASSFQGNQPQHF
.	TRBV5-1	TRBJ2-7	.	TGCGCCAGCAGCTTGCTTTCCGAGCAGTACTTC	CASSLLSEQYF
.	TRBV9	TRBJ1-1	.	TGTGCCAGCAGCGTAGATCAGGGTAGGACTGAAGCTTTCTTT	CASSVDQGRTEAFF
.	TRBV7-9	TRBJ2-7	.	TGTGCCAGCAGCCCAGCCTACGAGCAGTACTTC	CASSPAYEQYF
.	TRBV4-1	TRBJ2-3	.	TGCGCCAGCAGCCAAGCGGTCGGGGGGCACACAGATACGCAGTATTTT	CASSQAVGGHTDTQYF
.	TRBV14	TRBJ1-2	TRBD1	TGTGCCAGCAGCCAATCGACAGGGGTCAACTATGGCTACACCTTC	CASSQSTGVNYGYTF
.	TRBV23-1	TRBJ1-2	.	TGCGCCAGCAGTCATACCCGTATGAGGTATGGCTACACCTTC	CASSHTRMRYGYTF
.	TRBV7-2	TRBJ2-7	TRBD2	TGTGCCAGCAGCTTAGTCGGGGGGGTGAACTACGAGCAGTACTTC	CASSLVGGVNYEQYF
.	TRBV5-4	TRBJ1-3	TRBD1	TGTGCCAGCAGCACGAATGAAAGGGACAGCTCTGGAAACACCATATATTTT	CASSTNERDSSGNTIYF
.	TRBV4-3	TRBJ2-1	.	TGCGCCAGCAGCCAAGAGGGTGGGACATCGCATGAGCAGTTCTTC	CASSQEGGTSHEQFF